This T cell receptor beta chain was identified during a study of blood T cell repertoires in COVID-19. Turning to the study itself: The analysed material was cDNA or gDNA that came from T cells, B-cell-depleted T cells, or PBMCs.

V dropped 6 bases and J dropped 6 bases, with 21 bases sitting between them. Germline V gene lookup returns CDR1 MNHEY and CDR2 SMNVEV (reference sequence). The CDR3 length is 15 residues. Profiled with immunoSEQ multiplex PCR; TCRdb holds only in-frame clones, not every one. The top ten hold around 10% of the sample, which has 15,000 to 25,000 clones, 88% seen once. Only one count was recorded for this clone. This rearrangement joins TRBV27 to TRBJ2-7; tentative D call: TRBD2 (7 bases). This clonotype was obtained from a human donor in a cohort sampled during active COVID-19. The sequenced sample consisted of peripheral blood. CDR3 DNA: TGTGCCAGCAGGATGGGGGGGGCGCTTAGTTCCGAGCAGTACTTC. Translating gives CASRMGGALSSEQYF.